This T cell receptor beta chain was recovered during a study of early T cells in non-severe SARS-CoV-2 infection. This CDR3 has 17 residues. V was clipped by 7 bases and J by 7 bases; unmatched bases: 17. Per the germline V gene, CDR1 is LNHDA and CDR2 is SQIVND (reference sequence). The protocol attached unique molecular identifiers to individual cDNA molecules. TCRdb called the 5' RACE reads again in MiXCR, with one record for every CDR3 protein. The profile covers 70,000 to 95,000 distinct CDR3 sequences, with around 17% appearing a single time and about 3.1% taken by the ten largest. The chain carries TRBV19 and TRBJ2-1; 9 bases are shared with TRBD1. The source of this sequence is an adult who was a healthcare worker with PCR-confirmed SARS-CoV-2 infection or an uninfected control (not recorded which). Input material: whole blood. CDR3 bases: TGTGCCAGTACTAAATACGGGACCGGGACAGGGCTAAATGAGCAGTTCTTC. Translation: CASTKYGTGTGLNEQFF.